Each of the 8 T cell receptor beta chains below was sequenced from the same sample in a study of T-cell memory formation after mild COVID-19. MiXCR was run by TCRdb on the 5' RACE reads, yielding one entry per CDR3 protein. The sample comprises fewer than 650,000 distinct CDR3 sequences, 17% of which are singletons, and approximately 8.1% rests with the top ten. The specimen sequenced was PBMCs or a T cell subset sorted from them (not recorded which). These receptors came from an adult woman who had mild COVID-19 (a few samples of this study predate the infection). Cell type and time point are not known.

This clonotype turned up a few times. The gene calls are TRBV18 and TRBJ2-7; the D gene is possibly TRBD1 (6 bases). V lost 3 bases, J lost 2 bases, and 17 bases lay in between. The length of the CDR3 is 16 residues. Germline V gene sequence: CDR1 KGHSH, CDR2 LQKENI. CDR3 amino acids: CASSPIRQAGAYEQYF. In DNA, the CDR3 is TGTGCCAGCTCACCCATTCGACAGGCTGGCGCCTACGAGCAGTACTTC.

This chain links TRBV30 with TRBJ1-3, with a tentative D call TRBD1 (6 bases). Trimming cost V 4 bases and J 2 bases, with 12 bases left between them. This CDR3 comprises 14 residues. Germline CDR1 is GTSNPN and CDR2 is SVGIG (reference sequence). CDR3 protein: CAWTWTVPGNTIYF. CDR3 DNA sequence: TGTGCCTGGACATGGACAGTACCTGGAAACACCATATATTTT. The variable domain in full, with the rest retrieved from reference TRBV30 and TRBJ1-3, is SQTIHQWPATLVQPVGSPLSLECTVEGTSNPNLYWYRQAAGRGLQLLFYSVGIGQISSEVPQNLSASRPQDRQFILSSKKLLLSDSGFYLCAWTWTVPGNTIYFGEGSWLTVV.

This clonotype turned up a few times. The V gene is TRBV5-1, the J gene TRBJ2-3, with 11 bases identical to TRBD2. J was trimmed by 2 bases and V by 4 bases; bases with no gene match: 3. CDR3 length: 15 amino acids. Germline V CDR1 and CDR2: SGHRS, YFSETQ. The CDR3 reads CASSPSGGLTDTQYF. For the CDR3, the DNA is TGCGCCAGCAGCCCTAGCGGGGGGCTCACAGATACGCAGTATTTT.

The gene calls are TRBV3-1 and TRBJ2-7; maybe TRBD1 (5 bases). Trimming shortened V by 3 bases and J by 6 bases, and 15 bases separated the two germline ends. CDR1 is LGHDT, CDR2 YNNKEL, per germline (reference sequence). The CDR3 runs to 14 residues. CDR3 DNA sequence: TGTGCCAGCAGCCAGACCAGTGGGGCAGCCGAGCAGTACTTC. Its protein is CASSQTSGAAEQYF.

V gene TRBV27 combines with J gene TRBJ1-5, with TRBD1 identical over 8 bases. The CDR3 loop spans 14 amino acids. Germline-derived CDR1 and CDR2 are MNHEY and SMNVEV (reference sequence). Trimming removed 5 bases from V and 7 bases from J; junction bases left unmatched: 7. CDR3 amino acids: CASSPGGARQPQHF. Written as DNA, the CDR3 is TGTGCCAGCAGTCCAGGGGGCGCGAGGCAGCCCCAGCATTTT.

The rearrangement links TRBV19 to TRBJ1-5, with 8 bases aligning to TRBD1. CDR3 length: 20 residues. Germline trimming cut 0 bases from V and 0 bases from J; bases unmatched to any gene: 13. Per the germline V gene, CDR1 is LNHDA and CDR2 is SQIVND (reference sequence). The chain's CDR3 is CASSIDRLAGGLVSNQPQHF. DNA for the CDR3: TGTGCCAGTAGTATAGATCGTCTGGCAGGGGGCCTCGTTAGCAATCAGCCCCAGCATTTT.

This clonotype was picked up a small number of times. The chain joins TRBV4-2 to TRBJ1-2; the D is unclear. There are 15 residues in the CDR3. The V gene's germline CDR1 is LGHNA and CDR2 YNFKEQ. The V end lost 3 bases, the J end lost 1 base, and 12 bases lay between the germline ends. This chain's CDR3 is CASSQILGHNYGYTF. The CDR3, as DNA: TGTGCCAGCAGCCAGATCTTGGGCCATAACTATGGCTACACCTTC.

This chain uses TRBV19 with TRBJ1-2; 8 bases map to TRBD1. This CDR3 has 18 residues. V lost 1 base, J lost 2 bases, and 12 bases stayed unmatched. In germline, CDR1 is LNHDA, CDR2 SQIVND (reference sequence). The CDR3 nucleotides are TGTGCCAGTAGTATAGTGTCAGGGGGCGGTGGCAAAAACTATGGCTACACCTTC. Translation: CASSIVSGGGGKNYGYTF.